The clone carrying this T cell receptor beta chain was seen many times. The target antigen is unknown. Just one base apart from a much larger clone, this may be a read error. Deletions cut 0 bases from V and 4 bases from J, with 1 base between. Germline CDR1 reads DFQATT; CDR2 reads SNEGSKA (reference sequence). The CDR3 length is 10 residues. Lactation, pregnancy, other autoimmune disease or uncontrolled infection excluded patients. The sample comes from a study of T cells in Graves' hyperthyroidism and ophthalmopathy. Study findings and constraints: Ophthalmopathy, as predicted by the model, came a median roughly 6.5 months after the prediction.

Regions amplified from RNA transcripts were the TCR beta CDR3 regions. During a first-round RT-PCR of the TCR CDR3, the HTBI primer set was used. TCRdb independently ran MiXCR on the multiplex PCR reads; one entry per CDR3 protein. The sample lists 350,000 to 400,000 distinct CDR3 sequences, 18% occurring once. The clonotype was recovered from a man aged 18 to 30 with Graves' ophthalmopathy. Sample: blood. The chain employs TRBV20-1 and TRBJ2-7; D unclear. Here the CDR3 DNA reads TGCAGTGCTAGAGAATACGAGCAGTACTTC. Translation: CSAREYEQYF.